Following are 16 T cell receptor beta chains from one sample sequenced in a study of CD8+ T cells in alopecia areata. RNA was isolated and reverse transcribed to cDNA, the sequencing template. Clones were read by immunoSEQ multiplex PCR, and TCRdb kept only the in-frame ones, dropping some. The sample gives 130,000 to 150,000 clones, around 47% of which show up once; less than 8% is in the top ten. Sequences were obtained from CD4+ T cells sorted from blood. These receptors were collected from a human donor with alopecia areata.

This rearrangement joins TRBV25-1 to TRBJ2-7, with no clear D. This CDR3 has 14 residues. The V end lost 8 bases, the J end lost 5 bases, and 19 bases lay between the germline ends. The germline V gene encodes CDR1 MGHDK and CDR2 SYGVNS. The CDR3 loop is CASQDDDKGNEQYF. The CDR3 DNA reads TGTGCCAGCCAGGACGACGACAAAGGAAACGAGCAGTACTTC.

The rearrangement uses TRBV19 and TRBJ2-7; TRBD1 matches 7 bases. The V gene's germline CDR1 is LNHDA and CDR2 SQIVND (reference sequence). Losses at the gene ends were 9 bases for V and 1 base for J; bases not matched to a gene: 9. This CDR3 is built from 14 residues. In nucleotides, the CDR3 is TGTGCCAGCGCCCGACAGGGCTCTTCCTACGAGCAGTACTTC. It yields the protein CASARQGSSYEQYF.

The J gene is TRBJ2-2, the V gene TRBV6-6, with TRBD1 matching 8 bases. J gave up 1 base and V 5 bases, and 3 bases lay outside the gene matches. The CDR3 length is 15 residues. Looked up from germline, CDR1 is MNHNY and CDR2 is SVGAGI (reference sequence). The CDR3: CASSAGTGNTGELFF. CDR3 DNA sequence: TGTGCCAGCAGTGCCGGGACAGGGAACACCGGGGAGCTGTTTTTT.

In DNA, the CDR3 is TGTGCCACCAGCAGAGTAGGGGGCGCGGGTCAGCCCCAGCATTTT. Translated, it gives CATSRVGGAGQPQHF. The chain employs TRBV15 and TRBJ1-5, with 7 bases matching TRBD1. CDR3 length equals 15 residues. Trimming cost V 1 base and J 6 bases; bases outside gene matches: 6. Germline V gene sequence: CDR1 LNHNV, CDR2 YYDKDF (reference sequence). Supplemented by reference TRBV15 and TRBJ1-5, the full variable domain reads DAMVIQNPRYQVTQFGKPVTLSCSQTLNHNVMYWYQQKSSQAPKLLFHYYDKDFNNEADTPDNFQSRRPNTSFCFLDIRSPGLGDTAMYLCATSRVGGAGQPQHFGDGTRLSIL.

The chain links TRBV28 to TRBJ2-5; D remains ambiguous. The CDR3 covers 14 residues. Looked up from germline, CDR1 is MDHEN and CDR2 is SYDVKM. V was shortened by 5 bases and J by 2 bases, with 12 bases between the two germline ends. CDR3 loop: CASSTSRTQETQYF. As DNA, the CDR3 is TGTGCCAGCAGTACCTCGCGCACTCAAGAGACCCAGTACTTC. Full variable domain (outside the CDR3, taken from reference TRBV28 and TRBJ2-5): DVKVTQSSRYLVKRTGEKVFLECVQDMDHENMFWYRQDPGLGLRLIYFSYDVKMKEKGDIPEGYSVSREKKERFSLILESASTNQTSMYLCASSTSRTQETQYFGPGTRLLVL.

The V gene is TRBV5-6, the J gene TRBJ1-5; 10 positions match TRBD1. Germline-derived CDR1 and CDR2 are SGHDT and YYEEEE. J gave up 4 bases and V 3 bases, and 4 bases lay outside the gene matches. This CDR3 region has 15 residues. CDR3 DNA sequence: TGTGCCAGCAGCTGGGGACAGGGGCGGAATCAGCCCCAGCATTTT. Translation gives CASSWGQGRNQPQHF.

CDR3 sequence (DNA): TGCAGCGTTGAATGGCAGCGGGAAGGGTACTTC. Translated, it gives CSVEWQREGYF. J is TRBJ2-5 and V is TRBV29-1; 7 nucleotides align to TRBD2. CDR3 length: 11 residues. Germline CDR1 SQVTM, CDR2 ANQGSEA. V was clipped by 2 bases and J by 13 bases; unmatched bases: 7. Full variable domain (rest looked up from reference TRBV29-1 and TRBJ2-5): SAVISQKPSRDICQRGTSLTIQCQVDSQVTMMFWYRQQPGQSLTLIATANQGSEATYESGFVIDKFPISRPNLTFSTLTVSNMSPEDSSIYLCSVEWQREGYFGPGTRLLVL.

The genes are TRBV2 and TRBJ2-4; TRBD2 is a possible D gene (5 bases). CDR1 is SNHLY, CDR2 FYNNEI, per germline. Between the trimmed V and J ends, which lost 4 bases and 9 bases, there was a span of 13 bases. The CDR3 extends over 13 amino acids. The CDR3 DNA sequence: TGTGCCAGCAGTGGCGAGGACGGGGTCATTCAGTACTTC. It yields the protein CASSGEDGVIQYF.

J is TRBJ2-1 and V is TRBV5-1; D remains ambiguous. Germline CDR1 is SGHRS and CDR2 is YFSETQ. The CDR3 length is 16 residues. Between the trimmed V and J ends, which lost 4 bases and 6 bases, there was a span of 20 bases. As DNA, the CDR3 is TGCGCCAGCAGCCCGGGCCCAAATTCCATGGGCAATGAGCAGTTCTTC. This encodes CASSPGPNSMGNEQFF. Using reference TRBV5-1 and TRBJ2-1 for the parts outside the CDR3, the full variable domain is KAGVTQTPRYLIKTRGQQVTLSCSPISGHRSVSWYQQTPGQGLQFLFEYFSETQRNKGNFPGRFSGRQFSNSRSEMNVSTLELGDSALYLCASSPGPNSMGNEQFFGPGTRLTVL.

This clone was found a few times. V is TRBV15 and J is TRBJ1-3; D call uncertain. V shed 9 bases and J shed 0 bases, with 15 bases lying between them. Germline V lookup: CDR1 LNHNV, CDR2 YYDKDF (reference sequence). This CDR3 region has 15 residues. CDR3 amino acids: CATQREPVSGNTIYF. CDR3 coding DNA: TGTGCCACTCAAAGGGAGCCAGTCTCTGGAAACACCATATATTTT.

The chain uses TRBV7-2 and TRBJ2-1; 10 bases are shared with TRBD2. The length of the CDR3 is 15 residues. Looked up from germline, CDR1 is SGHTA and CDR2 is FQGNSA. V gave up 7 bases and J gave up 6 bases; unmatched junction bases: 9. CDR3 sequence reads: CASTNLLAGANEQFF. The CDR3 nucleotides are TGTGCCAGCACCAACCTTCTAGCGGGAGCCAATGAGCAGTTCTTC.

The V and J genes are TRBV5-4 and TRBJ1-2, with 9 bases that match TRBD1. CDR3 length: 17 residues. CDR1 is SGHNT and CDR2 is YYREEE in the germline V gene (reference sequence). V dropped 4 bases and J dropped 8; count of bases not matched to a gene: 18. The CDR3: CASSPPKGTGLSRGYTF. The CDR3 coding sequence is TGTGCCAGCAGCCCGCCAAAGGGGACAGGGCTTTCTCGCGGCTACACCTTC.

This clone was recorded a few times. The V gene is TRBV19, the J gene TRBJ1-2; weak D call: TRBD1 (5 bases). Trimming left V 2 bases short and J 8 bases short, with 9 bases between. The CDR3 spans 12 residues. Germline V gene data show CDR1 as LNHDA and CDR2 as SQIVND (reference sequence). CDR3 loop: CASSIRGDGYTF. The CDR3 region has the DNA TGTGCCAGTAGTATACGGGGGGACGGCTACACCTTC.

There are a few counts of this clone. CDR3 in amino acids: CASSFPTRGTEAFF. The CDR3 DNA sequence: TGTGCCAGCAGTTTCCCGACCAGGGGCACTGAAGCTTTCTTT. The chain joins TRBV28 to TRBJ1-1, with D possibly TRBD1 on 6 matching bases. The CDR3 totals 14 residues. Germline values: CDR1 MDHEN, CDR2 SYDVKM. V shed 3 bases and J shed 4 bases, with 12 bases lying between them. The full variable domain, completed using reference TRBV28 and TRBJ1-1, is DVKVTQSSRYLVKRTGEKVFLECVQDMDHENMFWYRQDPGLGLRLIYFSYDVKMKEKGDIPEGYSVSREKKERFSLILESASTNQTSMYLCASSFPTRGTEAFFGQGTRLTVV.

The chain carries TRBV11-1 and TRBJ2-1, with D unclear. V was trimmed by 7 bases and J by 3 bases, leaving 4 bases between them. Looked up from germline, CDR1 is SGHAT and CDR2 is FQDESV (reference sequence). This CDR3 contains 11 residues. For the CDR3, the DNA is TGTGCCAGCATGGACTACAATGAGCAGTTCTTC. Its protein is CASMDYNEQFF.

CDR3 loop: CASSLSGTGTDTQYF. The CDR3 DNA reads TGTGCCAGCAGCCTCTCCGGGACAGGCACAGATACGCAGTATTTT. The chain recombines TRBV7-2 with TRBJ2-3; 7 nucleotides match TRBD1. The CDR3 sequence is 15 residues long. V dropped 5 bases and J dropped 1; count of bases not matched to a gene: 6. From germline, CDR1 is SGHTA and CDR2 FQGNSA.